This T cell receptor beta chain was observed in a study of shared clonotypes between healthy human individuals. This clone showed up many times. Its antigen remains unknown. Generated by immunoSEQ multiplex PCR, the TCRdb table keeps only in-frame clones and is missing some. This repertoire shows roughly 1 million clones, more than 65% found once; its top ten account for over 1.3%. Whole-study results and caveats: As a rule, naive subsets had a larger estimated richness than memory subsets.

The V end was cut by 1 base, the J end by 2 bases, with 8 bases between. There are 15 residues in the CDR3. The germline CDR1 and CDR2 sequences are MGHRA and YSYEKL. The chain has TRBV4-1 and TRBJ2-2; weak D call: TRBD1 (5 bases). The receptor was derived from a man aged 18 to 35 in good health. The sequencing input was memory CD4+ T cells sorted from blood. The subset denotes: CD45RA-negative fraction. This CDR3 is CASSQARTNTGELFF. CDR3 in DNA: TGCGCCAGCAGCCAAGCTAGGACAAACACCGGGGAGCTGTTTTTT.